What follows are 8 T cell receptor beta chains derived from one specimen sequenced in a study of cytotoxic CD8 clonotypes in ibrutinib-treated CLL. Method: immunoSEQ multiplex PCR; TCRdb's copy keeps in-frame clones and lacks some. The sample includes just over 200,000 clones, approximately 70% of them seen just once. Sample: PBMCs, taken after 12 months of ibrutinib treatment. The receptors originated from a human donor with chronic lymphocytic leukemia.

The chain recombines TRBV6-6 with TRBJ1-2; 7 positions match TRBD1. The CDR3 is 15 amino acids. The V gene end was trimmed by 2 bases and the J gene end by 0 bases; junction bases not matched to a gene: 3. Germline CDR1 MNHNY, CDR2 SVGAGI (reference sequence). CDR3 protein: CASSYPDRANYGYTF. CDR3 nucleotides: TGTGCCAGCAGTTACCCTGACAGGGCTAACTATGGCTACACCTTC.

This clone was counted between two and nine times. This chain links TRBV7-9 with TRBJ1-5; D uncertain. Germline loops: CDR1 SEHNR, CDR2 FQNEAQ (reference sequence). The germline V and J ends were trimmed by 4 bases and 9 bases, with 16 bases remaining between them. The CDR3 length is 14 residues. CDR3 residues: CASSSLGSSPPQHF. The CDR3 nucleotides are TGTGCCAGCAGCTCCCTAGGTTCATCTCCGCCCCAGCATTTT.

In its sample, this clone was seen a few times. This sequence joins TRBV5-1 and TRBJ1-1; D call uncertain. V lost 7 bases and J lost 0, with 10 bases in between. This CDR3 comprises 13 residues. Germline V gives CDR1 SGHRS, CDR2 YFSETQ. CDR3 amino acids: CASQLFLNTEAFF. The DNA of the CDR3 is TGCGCCAGCCAGCTGTTCCTGAACACTGAAGCTTTCTTT.

V usage is TRBV28 and J usage is TRBJ1-1; no clear D. The CDR3 contains 11 residues. In germline, CDR1 is MDHEN, CDR2 SYDVKM. CDR3 residues: CGTLINTEAFF. The CDR3 DNA sequence: TGTGGGACCCTTATAAACACTGAAGCTTTCTTT.

The V and J genes are TRBV2 and TRBJ2-7, with 9 bases aligning to TRBD1. Per the germline V gene, CDR1 is SNHLY and CDR2 is FYNNEI. The CDR3 is made up of 13 amino acids. Unmatched junction bases numbered 6, after V lost 6 bases and J lost 6 bases. The CDR3 protein is CASRTGGEGEQYF. The CDR3 nucleotides read TGTGCCAGCAGGACAGGGGGTGAGGGCGAGCAGTACTTC.

This chain connects TRBV7-2 to TRBJ1-2; D call uncertain. CDR3 length equals 15 residues. Germline CDR1 reads SGHTA; CDR2 reads FQGNSA. V shed 2 bases and J shed 3 bases, with 13 bases lying between them. The CDR3 DNA sequence: TGTGCCAGCAGCTTATCTGCCCTAGCTGACTATGGCTACACCTTC. Translating it yields CASSLSALADYGYTF.

Concerning this clone: The same CDR3 also results from other DNA sequences found in this sample. The J gene is TRBJ2-2, the V gene TRBV18; D perhaps matches TRBD1 (6 bases). Germline-derived CDR1 and CDR2 are KGHSH and LQKENI. Trimming cost V 2 bases and J 1 base, with 8 bases left between them. This CDR3 has 15 residues. The CDR3 is CASSPKTGNTGELFF. In DNA form, the CDR3 reads TGTGCCAGCTCACCAAAGACAGGGAACACCGGGGAGCTGTTTTTT.

V usage is TRBV28 and J usage is TRBJ1-1, with no clear D. The CDR3 is made up of 16 amino acids. In germline, CDR1 is MDHEN, CDR2 SYDVKM. The ends were cut back, 7 bases at V and 5 bases at J, with 23 bases in the middle. The CDR3 bases are TGTGCCAGCACCCCGTGGCCGGGGTATAGAGGGACTGAAGCTTTCTTT. It yields the protein CASTPWPGYRGTEAFF.